These 24 T cell receptor beta chains were sequenced from one sample in a study of blood T cell repertoires in COVID-19. Sequencing was performed with immunoSEQ multiplex PCR; in TCRdb, only in-frame clones are kept and a portion is missing. The sample shows approximately 200,000 clones, approximately 83% of them seen only once. What was sequenced was peripheral blood. These receptors were collected from a man in his 60s with acute or convalescent COVID-19.

CDR3 sequence: CASSSAYSGTEAFF. For the CDR3, the DNA is TGTGCCAGCAGCTCCGCGTATTCGGGCACTGAAGCTTTCTTT. This chain uses TRBV5-4 with TRBJ1-1; D not resolved. V lost 3 bases, J lost 4 bases, and 13 bases lay in between. Germline CDR1 and CDR2: SGHNT and YYREEE (reference sequence). There are 14 residues in the CDR3. The whole variable domain, remainder taken from reference TRBV5-4 and TRBJ1-1, is ETGVTQSPTHLIKTRGQQVTLRCSSQSGHNTVSWYQQALGQGPQFIFQYYREEENGRGNFPPRFSGLQFPNYSSELNVNALELDDSALYLCASSSAYSGTEAFFGQGTRLTVV.

This rearrangement joins TRBV29-1 to TRBJ2-1, with 9 bases aligning to TRBD1. CDR1 is SQVTM, CDR2 ANQGSEA, per germline. The V and J ends lost 5 bases and 9 bases, in that order; junction bases with no gene match: 17. This CDR3 region has 16 residues. The CDR3 DNA is TGCAGCGTTACGCGCACTAGTCCGGGACAGGGATTTGAGCAGTTCTTC. This codes for CSVTRTSPGQGFEQFF.

This clone was found once. The chain employs TRBV6-5 and TRBJ2-3; TRBD2 agrees at 8 bases. Germline V gene sequence: CDR1 MNHEY, CDR2 SVGAGI. This CDR3 comprises 14 residues. The V segment lost 8 bases and the J segment 3 bases; nucleotides outside the gene matches: 7. The CDR3 here is CASCRAGDTDTQYF. The CDR3 DNA follows: TGTGCCAGCTGCAGAGCGGGAGATACAGATACGCAGTATTTT.

This clone has a handful of counts. This sequence joins TRBV6-5 and TRBJ1-5; D unclear. CDR1 is MNHEY, CDR2 SVGAGI, per germline. The CDR3 is made up of 13 amino acids. V was cut by 6 bases and J by 4 bases, with 10 bases left in between. The CDR3 DNA reads TGTGCCAGCAGCCAGGTATTTAATCAGCCCCAGCATTTT. This encodes CASSQVFNQPQHF.

The rearrangement links TRBV6-5 to TRBJ1-2; TRBD1 is a possible D gene (6 bases). The CDR3 is made up of 15 amino acids. Looked up from germline, CDR1 is MNHEY and CDR2 is SVGAGI. V dropped 3 bases and J dropped 5 bases, with 16 bases sitting between them. This CDR3 is CASSYEQGRGYGYTF. The CDR3 nucleotides read TGTGCCAGCAGTTATGAACAGGGAAGAGGGTATGGCTACACCTTC.

This clone was counted once. The chain recombines TRBV7-9 with TRBJ1-5, with TRBD1 identical over 9 bases. The CDR3 runs to 14 residues. Germline V gene lookup returns CDR1 SEHNR and CDR2 FQNEAQ (reference sequence). V was pared by 5 bases and J by 7 bases, with 6 bases of the junction left unmatched. The CDR3 sequence is CASSVTGGGQPQHF. The CDR3 DNA sequence: TGTGCCAGCAGCGTTACAGGGGGCGGGCAGCCCCAGCATTTT.

J is TRBJ2-1 and V is TRBV9; TRBD1 is a possible D gene (5 bases). The germline V gene encodes CDR1 SGDLS and CDR2 YYNGEE. V dropped 1 base and J dropped 5 bases, with 13 bases sitting between them. The CDR3 contains 15 residues. The CDR3 here is CASSVLTVGHNEQFF. In DNA form, the CDR3 reads TGTGCCAGCAGCGTATTAACGGTGGGGCACAATGAGCAGTTCTTC. Combining the CDR3 with reference TRBV9 and TRBJ2-1 gives the whole variable domain DSGVTQTPKHLITATGQRVTLRCSPRSGDLSVYWYQQSLDQGLQFLIQYYNGEERAKGNILERFSAQQFPDLHSELNLSSLELGDSALYFCASSVLTVGHNEQFFGPGTRLTVL.

The gene calls are TRBV28 and TRBJ1-6, with D unresolved. V gave up 6 bases and J gave up 7 bases, with 13 bases separating them. From germline, CDR1 is MDHEN and CDR2 SYDVKM. This CDR3 region has 14 residues. The DNA of the CDR3 is TGTGCCAGCAGACCTCCCGGGGAGAATTCACCCCTCCACTTT. This codes for CASRPPGENSPLHF.

The table lists this clone with a count of one. The rearrangement links TRBV5-6 to TRBJ2-3; D is ambiguous. CDR1 is SGHDT, CDR2 YYEEEE, per germline. The CDR3 is made up of 15 amino acids. V dropped 2 bases and J dropped 0 bases, with 10 bases sitting between them. The CDR3: CASSFLAASTDTQYF. The CDR3 nucleotides read TGTGCCAGCAGCTTCCTGGCGGCTAGCACAGATACGCAGTATTTT.

This clone was seen a handful of times. The gene calls are TRBV18 and TRBJ2-7; 8 nucleotides line up with TRBD2. Germline CDR1 reads KGHSH; CDR2 reads LQKENI. V gave up 3 bases and J gave up 6 bases; unmatched junction bases: 10. The CDR3 spans 15 residues. CDR3 bases: TGTGCCAGCTCACCGATCGTGGGACTAGAAGGCGAGCAGTACTTC. Translating it yields CASSPIVGLEGEQYF.

This clone was seen a single time. This chain uses TRBV4-3 with TRBJ1-5; D is ambiguous. Germline V CDR1 and CDR2: LGHNA, YSLEER. V lost 6 bases and J lost 3, with 9 bases in between. CDR3 length: 13 residues. CDR3 residues: CASSRGINQPQHF. The DNA of the CDR3 is TGCGCCAGCAGTCGGGGAATCAATCAGCCCCAGCATTTT.

This chain links TRBV5-4 with TRBJ2-2; TRBD2 matches at 9 bases. In germline, CDR1 is SGHNT, CDR2 YYREEE (reference sequence). The CDR3 runs 16 residues. The V and J ends lost 4 bases and 5 bases, in that order; junction bases with no gene match: 9. Here the CDR3 reads CASSPPAGGETGELFF. The CDR3 coding sequence is TGTGCCAGCAGCCCTCCAGCGGGAGGTGAAACCGGGGAGCTGTTTTTT.

The CDR3 loop is CASSTRDREQETQYF. Here the CDR3 DNA reads TGTGCCAGCAGCACCAGGGACAGGGAACAAGAGACCCAGTACTTC. This chain joins TRBV13 and TRBJ2-5; 9 nucleotides line up with TRBD1. With V trimmed by 5 bases and J by 2 bases, 6 bases remained unmatched. This CDR3 has 15 residues. Germline V gene sequence: CDR1 PRHDT, CDR2 FYEKMQ (reference sequence).

The chain uses TRBV5-1 and TRBJ1-1; the match to TRBD1 covers 8 bases. CDR1 and CDR2 (germline): SGHRS, YFSETQ. The V and J ends lost 2 bases and 0 bases, in that order; junction bases with no gene match: 6. The CDR3 totals 16 residues. The CDR3 DNA follows: TGCGCCAGCAGCTTAGGGACAGGAAACATGAACACTGAAGCTTTCTTT. Translating gives CASSLGTGNMNTEAFF.

The V call is TRBV5-1, the J call TRBJ2-5; 8 bases are a match to TRBD1. V trimming: 2 bases; J trimming: 5 bases; junction bases outside the gene matches: 2. Germline V gives CDR1 SGHRS, CDR2 YFSETQ. CDR3 length: 13 amino acids. The CDR3 coding sequence is TGCGCCAGCAGCTTCCAGGGGGCTGAGACCCAGTACTTC. Translation gives CASSFQGAETQYF.

A single count supports this clone. The gene calls are TRBV19 and TRBJ1-5; D perhaps matches TRBD1 (5 bases). CDR3 length: 15 residues. Germline CDR1 is LNHDA and CDR2 is SQIVND (reference sequence). V was trimmed by 1 base and J by 0 bases, leaving 7 bases between them. Written as DNA, the CDR3 is TGTGCCAGTAGTATAGTAGGGGATAGCAATCAGCCCCAGCATTTT. It is translated as CASSIVGDSNQPQHF.

V and J are TRBV7-9 and TRBJ2-5; 8 nucleotides line up with TRBD2. V lost 5 bases, J lost 3 bases, and 5 bases stayed unmatched. The CDR3 is 14 residues long. Germline CDR1 reads SEHNR; CDR2 reads FQNEAQ (reference sequence). CDR3 nucleotides: TGTGCCAGCAGCCGGGGGCGGGAGGAAGAGACCCAGTACTTC. The encoded protein is CASSRGREEETQYF.

The chain carries TRBV20-1 and TRBJ2-7; D unresolved. The germline V and J ends were trimmed by 7 bases and 5 bases, with 12 bases remaining between them. CDR3 size: 11 residues. From germline, CDR1 is DFQATT and CDR2 SNEGSKA (reference sequence). The CDR3 reads CSGAVNHEQYF. DNA for the CDR3: TGCAGTGGTGCGGTTAACCACGAGCAGTACTTC.

The V and J genes are TRBV6-6 and TRBJ2-7, with 10 bases lining up with TRBD1. V lost 6 bases and J lost 5; bases outside the gene matches: 4. This CDR3 has 13 amino acids. In germline, CDR1 is MNHNY, CDR2 SVGAGI (reference sequence). CDR3 sequence reads: CASSDRGRDEQYF. The CDR3 bases are TGTGCCAGCAGCGACAGGGGGCGCGACGAGCAGTACTTC.

The chain carries TRBV29-1 and TRBJ2-1; 8 nucleotides agree with TRBD1. Germline-derived CDR1 and CDR2 are SQVTM and ANQGSEA. This CDR3 contains 14 residues. V trimming: 1 base; J trimming: 8 bases; junction bases outside the gene matches: 7. The CDR3 loop is CSVEAAQGAYEQFF. The CDR3 DNA reads TGCAGCGTTGAAGCCGCGCAGGGGGCATATGAGCAGTTCTTC.

This chain uses TRBV28 with TRBJ2-1; the D gene is possibly TRBD1 (6 bases). The V end was cut by 6 bases, the J end by 0 bases, with 15 bases between. Germline CDR1 and CDR2: MDHEN and SYDVKM. The CDR3 consists of 16 residues. CDR3: CASSPWGPSSYNEQFF. CDR3 coding DNA: TGTGCCAGCAGCCCATGGGGGCCGAGCTCCTACAATGAGCAGTTCTTC. Looking up the rest from reference TRBV28 and TRBJ2-1 gives the full variable domain: DVKVTQSSRYLVKRTGEKVFLECVQDMDHENMFWYRQDPGLGLRLIYFSYDVKMKEKGDIPEGYSVSREKKERFSLILESASTNQTSMYLCASSPWGPSSYNEQFFGPGTRLTVL.

This chain joins TRBV4-1 and TRBJ2-3; 8 bases are shared with TRBD2. Trimming took 6 bases from V and 4 from J; bases not matched to a gene: 9. CDR3 length equals 15 residues. Germline loops: CDR1 MGHRA, CDR2 YSYEKL. This chain's CDR3 is CASSPREGEADTQYF. In nucleotides, the CDR3 is TGCGCCAGCAGTCCTCGGGAGGGGGAGGCAGATACGCAGTATTTT.

This chain joins TRBV28 and TRBJ1-3, with 10 bases identical to TRBD1. CDR1 is MDHEN and CDR2 is SYDVKM in the germline V gene. This CDR3 contains 16 residues. The ends lost 6 bases at V and 4 bases at J; junction bases unmatched: 9. For the CDR3, the DNA is TGTGCCAGCAGCTCCGGGGGACAGGGGAAAGGAAACACCATATATTTT. As protein: CASSSGGQGKGNTIYF.

The J gene is TRBJ1-6, the V gene TRBV19; TRBD1 matches 10 bases. J lost 11 bases, V lost 11 bases, and 9 bases had no gene match. The V gene's germline CDR1 is LNHDA and CDR2 SQIVND (reference sequence). The CDR3 has 13 residues. CDR3 bases: TGTGCCTCCCAAGGACAGGGGGAAGCACCCCTCCACTTT. Translating gives CASQGQGEAPLHF.